These 30 T cell receptor beta chains were all obtained from the same sample, sequenced in a study of blood T cell repertoires in COVID-19. The data were produced by immunoSEQ multiplex PCR, yet TCRdb's version contains in-frame clones alone and is incomplete. The sample holds 27,000 or so clones; 70% to 90% are singletons and the top ten take roughly 2.8%. The sequencing sample was made of peripheral blood. The source of these receptors is a human donor in a cohort sampled during active COVID-19.

The chain links TRBV6-2 or TRBV6-3 to TRBJ2-5, with 8 nucleotides matching TRBD2. Germline V lookup: CDR1 MNHEY, CDR2 SVGEGT. J was trimmed by 1 base and V by 3 bases; bases with no gene match: 1. This CDR3 is 14 amino acids long. Here the CDR3 reads CASSYSGTQETQYF. The CDR3 nucleotides read TGTGCCAGCAGTTATAGCGGGACCCAAGAGACCCAGTACTTC.

This clone was observed once. V and J are TRBV20-1 and TRBJ1-1; D uncertain. CDR1 is DFQATT, CDR2 SNEGSKA, per germline (reference sequence). The CDR3 runs to 11 residues. CDR3 amino acids: CSLNTNTEAFF. The CDR3 DNA follows: TGCAGCCTCAACACGAACACTGAAGCTTTCTTT.

The chain carries TRBV11-2 and TRBJ2-5; D might be TRBD1 (7 bases). Deletions cut 7 bases from V and 0 bases from J, with 15 bases between. Germline loops: CDR1 SGHAT, CDR2 FQNNGV. This CDR3 has 15 amino acids. This chain's CDR3 is CASTPGGPYQETQYF. The CDR3 nucleotides read TGTGCCAGCACCCCAGGGGGGCCGTACCAAGAGACCCAGTACTTC.

The V gene is TRBV2, the J gene TRBJ2-5; perhaps TRBD2 as D (6 bases). The ends were cut back, 3 bases at V and 1 base at J, with 12 bases in the middle. The CDR3 has 15 residues. Germline lookup yields CDR1 SNHLY and CDR2 FYNNEI. DNA of the CDR3: TGTGCCAGCAGTGAGGTAGCGGAGCCCCAAGAGACCCAGTACTTC. Residues: CASSEVAEPQETQYF.

This chain links TRBV7-6 with TRBJ1-1, with TRBD1 as a possible D gene (5 bases). The CDR3 spans 14 residues. Germline CDR1 reads SGHVS; CDR2 reads FNYEAQ. V was trimmed by 1 base and J by 3 bases, leaving 9 bases between them. CDR3 nucleotides: TGTGCCAGCAGCTTAGGGGCGGGGGACACTGAAGCTTTCTTT. Its protein is CASSLGAGDTEAFF.

The genes are TRBV11-3 and TRBJ1-1; TRBD1 matches at 8 bases. Germline CDR1 reads SGHNT; CDR2 reads YENEEA. The V segment lost 5 bases and the J segment 5 bases; nucleotides outside the gene matches: 7. The CDR3 is 14 residues long. The DNA for the CDR3 is TGTGCCAGCAGCCCAGGACAGGGATGGACTGAAGCTTTCTTT. This translates into CASSPGQGWTEAFF.

The genes are TRBV6-1 and TRBJ2-7; D not certain. CDR1 is MNHNS and CDR2 is SASEGT in the germline V gene. Trimming cost V 2 bases and J 9 bases, with 11 bases left between them. This CDR3 has 12 residues. Written as DNA, the CDR3 is TGTGCCAGCAGTGAACAAAGGTCGGGGCAGTACTTC. Protein: CASSEQRSGQYF.

The V gene is TRBV6-1, the J gene TRBJ2-2; 11 bases are a match to TRBD2. The CDR3 spans 17 residues. CDR1 and CDR2 from the germline V gene are MNHNS and SASEGT. Germline trimming cut 3 bases from V and 5 bases from J; bases unmatched to any gene: 8. Here the CDR3 DNA reads TGTGCCAGCAGTGAGATTAGCGGGGGGGCCGAGACCGGGGAGCTGTTTTTT. Amino acids: CASSEISGGAETGELFF.

The chain joins TRBV19 to TRBJ1-1; TRBD1 might be the D (6 bases). This CDR3 comprises 11 residues. V was cut by 8 bases and J by 8 bases, with 12 bases left in between. Germline CDR1 and CDR2: LNHDA and SQIVND (reference sequence). CDR3 residues: CASVDRNEAFF. In nucleotides, the CDR3 is TGTGCCAGTGTAGACAGGAACGAAGCTTTCTTT.

The gene calls are TRBV4-2 and TRBJ2-3, with D possibly matching TRBD1 (6 bases). Germline V gives CDR1 LGHNA, CDR2 YNFKEQ. The CDR3 loop spans 16 amino acids. Trimming pared 2 bases from V and 4 bases from J, leaving 16 bases between. For the CDR3, the DNA is TGTGCCAGCAGCCAAATACAGGGCAAGGGGTCAGATACGCAGTATTTT. Its protein product is CASSQIQGKGSDTQYF.

J is TRBJ1-2 and V is TRBV6-6; the D gene is possibly TRBD1 (5 bases). The germline V gene has CDR1 MNHNY and CDR2 SVGAGI (reference sequence). Trimming cost V 5 bases and J 0 bases, with 13 bases left between them. CDR3 size: 15 residues. The CDR3 region has the DNA TGTGCCAGCAGTCTCCCCACGACAGCTAACTATGGCTACACCTTC. Residues: CASSLPTTANYGYTF.

This sequence joins TRBV19 and TRBJ2-7, with TRBD1 matching 7 bases. Germline trimming cut 5 bases from V and 4 bases from J; bases unmatched to any gene: 11. The length of the CDR3 is 15 residues. CDR1 LNHDA and CDR2 SQIVND come from the germline V gene (reference sequence). In DNA form, the CDR3 reads TGTGCCAGTAGTGAACACCGGGACAGCAGGTACGAGCAGTACTTC. It codes for CASSEHRDSRYEQYF.

The V and J genes are TRBV6-5 and TRBJ2-7, with 7 bases identical to TRBD1. This CDR3 has 13 amino acids. Germline-derived CDR1 and CDR2 are MNHEY and SVGAGI. Losses at the gene ends were 5 bases for V and 3 bases for J; bases not matched to a gene: 4. The CDR3 here is CASSRDSYYEQYF. As DNA, the CDR3 is TGTGCCAGCAGTCGGGACAGTTACTACGAGCAGTACTTC.

This clone was found a few times. The chain links TRBV6-5 to TRBJ1-5, with D maybe TRBD1 (6 bases). The CDR3 contains 15 residues. Trimming took off 5 bases at V and 1 base at J, with 12 bases between the two ends. Germline assignment: CDR1 MNHEY and CDR2 SVGAGI. CDR3 in amino acids: CASSPFGQSNQPQHF. As DNA, the CDR3 is TGTGCCAGCAGTCCCTTTGGACAGAGCAATCAGCCCCAGCATTTT.

This clone was seen only once. V and J are TRBV28 and TRBJ2-7, with 9 bases identical to TRBD1. This CDR3 has 14 residues. With 5 bases clipped from V and 3 bases from J, the junction kept 5 bases outside the gene matches. Germline V gene sequence: CDR1 MDHEN, CDR2 SYDVKM. The CDR3 region is CASSIRTGVYEQYF. CDR3 coding DNA: TGTGCCAGCAGTATACGGACAGGGGTCTACGAGCAGTACTTC.

J is TRBJ2-7 and V is TRBV7-9, with a tentative D call TRBD1 (5 bases). CDR3 length equals 13 residues. The V gene's germline CDR1 is SEHNR and CDR2 FQNEAQ (reference sequence). The V end was cut by 6 bases, the J end by 3 bases, with 12 bases between. Written as DNA, the CDR3 is TGTGCCAGCAGTCACGACAGCCTCTACGAGCAGTACTTC. Translated, it gives CASSHDSLYEQYF.

The chain recombines TRBV3-1 (or the pseudogene TRBV3-2) with TRBJ2-1; D is possibly TRBD1 (5 bases). The V gene lost 4 bases and the J gene lost 2 bases, with 9 bases spanning the gap. Germline lookup yields CDR1 LGHDT and CDR2 YNNKEL (reference sequence). There are 14 residues in the CDR3. The CDR3 DNA reads TGTGCCAGCAGCCCGACAGCTACCTACAATGAGCAGTTCTTC. Encoded protein: CASSPTATYNEQFF.

This clone was seen just once. The chain carries TRBV5-1 and TRBJ2-7; TRBD2 matches 12 bases. Germline-derived CDR1 and CDR2 are SGHRS and YFSETQ. The CDR3 covers 16 residues. The V gene end was trimmed by 2 bases and the J gene end by 0 bases; junction bases not matched to a gene: 3. The CDR3 reads CASSLTSGRYSYEQYF. CDR3 bases: TGCGCCAGCAGCTTAACTAGCGGGAGGTACTCCTACGAGCAGTACTTC.

The chain has TRBV19 and TRBJ1-4, with TRBD1 identical over 9 bases. Germline CDR1 is LNHDA and CDR2 is SQIVND (reference sequence). This CDR3 is built from 14 residues. The trim removed 5 bases at V and 8 bases at J, leaving 6 bases unmatched. The CDR3 DNA sequence: TGTGCCAGTAGTCTCGGGACAGGGTGGGAAAAACTGTTTTTT. It is translated as CASSLGTGWEKLFF.

The chain combines TRBV6-1 with TRBJ2-5; 10 bases are a match to TRBD1. The V and J ends lost 0 bases and 2 bases, in that order; junction bases with no gene match: 9. Germline V gives CDR1 MNHNS, CDR2 SASEGT. There are 18 residues in the CDR3. CDR3 bases: TGTGCCAGCAGTGAAGCGCACCCGGGACAGGGGATTCAAGAGACCCAGTACTTC. It specifies CASSEAHPGQGIQETQYF.

V is TRBV11-2 and J is TRBJ1-2, with TRBD1 identical over 8 bases. With V trimmed by 2 bases and J by 4 bases, 0 bases remained unmatched. The CDR3 has 13 residues. CDR1 is SGHAT, CDR2 FQNNGV, per germline. CDR3 sequence (DNA): TGTGCCAGCAGCTTAACAGGGGGCTATGGCTACACCTTC. This gives the protein CASSLTGGYGYTF.

This chain links TRBV19 with TRBJ2-4; D uncertain. In germline, CDR1 is LNHDA, CDR2 SQIVND (reference sequence). CDR3 length equals 16 residues. Trimming removed 6 bases at V and 0 bases at J, with 15 bases between. This CDR3 reads CASSPLSRIAKNIQYF. CDR3 DNA: TGTGCCAGTAGCCCGTTATCGCGAATAGCCAAAAACATTCAGTACTTC.

The chain is built from TRBV6-6 and TRBJ2-7; 8 bases fit TRBD1. The CDR3 extends over 16 amino acids. Germline CDR1 is MNHNY and CDR2 is SVGAGI (reference sequence). The junction had 13 bases not matched to a gene; V was cut back by 5 bases and J by 4 bases. The CDR3 here is CASSPTIQGVLYEQYF. DNA of the CDR3: TGTGCCAGCAGTCCCACTATACAGGGGGTTTTATACGAGCAGTACTTC.

V and J are TRBV5-1 and TRBJ2-3, with 12 nucleotides matching TRBD2. The J segment lost 0 bases and the V segment lost 4 bases, leaving 9 bases of the junction unmatched. The CDR3 has 18 residues. CDR1 is SGHRS, CDR2 YFSETQ, per germline. This CDR3 is CASSRLAGGPTSTDTQYF. CDR3 DNA: TGCGCCAGCAGCCGTCTAGCGGGGGGGCCTACTAGCACAGATACGCAGTATTTT.

V gene TRBV6-5 combines with J gene TRBJ1-1; unclear D gene. Trimming shortened V by 6 bases and J by 0 bases, and 8 bases separated the two germline ends. The CDR3 contains 13 residues. Germline assignment: CDR1 MNHEY and CDR2 SVGAGI. The CDR3 here is CASRSALNTEAFF. The CDR3 DNA sequence: TGTGCCAGCAGGAGCGCCCTGAACACTGAAGCTTTCTTT.

The chain links TRBV5-1 to TRBJ1-2; TRBD1 matches 10 bases. CDR3 length equals 15 residues. V shed 0 bases, J shed 6 bases, and the junction held 5 bases outside the gene matches. Germline V gene sequence: CDR1 SGHRS, CDR2 YFSETQ. The CDR3 nucleotides are TGCGCCAGCAGCTTGGCCTTGGACAGGGGGAATGGCTACACCTTC. This translates into CASSLALDRGNGYTF.

The chain couples TRBV10-3 to TRBJ2-5, with 7 positions matching TRBD1. Germline CDR1 is ENHRY and CDR2 is SYGVKD. Losses at the gene ends were 4 bases for V and 3 bases for J; bases not matched to a gene: 2. CDR3 length: 13 amino acids. The CDR3 DNA reads TGTGCCATCAGTGGAACAGGGGAAGAGACCCAGTACTTC. Its protein product is CAISGTGEETQYF.

The J gene is TRBJ2-7, the V gene TRBV6-5, with D possibly matching TRBD2 (7 bases). This CDR3 region has 16 residues. In germline, CDR1 is MNHEY, CDR2 SVGAGI. Trimming pared 0 bases from V and 6 bases from J, leaving 18 bases between. CDR3 sequence (DNA): TGTGCCAGCAGTTACTCGGCGGGGGCGACCCCTTCCGAGCAGTACTTC. This encodes CASSYSAGATPSEQYF.

The chain has TRBV30 and TRBJ1-1; TRBD1 might be the D (5 bases). CDR3 size: 15 residues. Trimming shortened V by 0 bases and J by 0 bases, and 11 bases separated the two germline ends. Germline V gene data show CDR1 as GTSNPN and CDR2 as SVGIG (reference sequence). CDR3 in DNA: TGTGCCTGGAGTGTCTTCGACAGCATGAACACTGAAGCTTTCTTT. Protein: CAWSVFDSMNTEAFF.

This chain links TRBV7-6 with TRBJ2-3; D is unclear. The length of the CDR3 is 15 residues. The V and J ends lost 5 bases and 0 bases respectively, with 12 bases between them. Germline loops: CDR1 SGHVS, CDR2 FNYEAQ. The CDR3 DNA reads as TGTGCCAGCAGCCAGAATAGCCAGAGCACAGATACGCAGTATTTT. It is translated as CASSQNSQSTDTQYF.